This is a list of T cell receptor beta chains from one sample in a study of blood T cell repertoires in COVID-19. The repertoire was sequenced with immunoSEQ multiplex PCR; TCRdb's copy has only in-frame clones and lacks some. The sample has under 250,000 clones, more than 85% seen once. Sequencing input: peripheral blood. The receptors derive from a man in his forties with acute or convalescent COVID-19. Both conserved end residues are part of each CDR3. The D gene is left open where the match is weak. Only part of the rows carry a size: once, few, many, or a class if the clone is expanded.

cdr3_nt: TGTGCCAGCAGCCTTCGGGGGGCGCCGAGTGGCTACACCTTC
cdr3_aa: CASSLRGAPSGYTF
v_call: TRBV13
j_call: TRBJ1-2
d_call: NA
clone_size: NA

cdr3_nt: TGTGCCAGCAGCGGGGACAGTCTATCTACCGAGCAGTACTTC
cdr3_aa: CASSGDSLSTEQYF
v_call: TRBV5-4
j_call: TRBJ2-7
d_call: TRBD1
clone_size: NA

cdr3_nt: TGTGCCAGCAGCCAAGATTTGAGGGGGAGCTCCCCGGGGAACGAGCAGTACTTC
cdr3_aa: CASSQDLRGSSPGNEQYF
v_call: TRBV3-1/TRBV3-2
j_call: TRBJ2-7
d_call: NA
clone_size: NA

cdr3_nt: TGTGCCAGCAGATTGACGCGGCGCAATGAGCAGTTCTTC
cdr3_aa: CASRLTRRNEQFF
v_call: TRBV7-2
j_call: TRBJ2-1
d_call: NA
clone_size: NA

cdr3_nt: TGTGCCAGCAGTCCCGGACAGGGGCTCGAGCAGTACTTC
cdr3_aa: CASSPGQGLEQYF
v_call: TRBV27
j_call: TRBJ2-7
d_call: TRBD1
clone_size: NA

cdr3_nt: TGTGCCAGCAGTTTACAGGACATCCACGAGCAGTACTTC
cdr3_aa: CASSLQDIHEQYF
v_call: TRBV27
j_call: TRBJ2-7
d_call: NA
clone_size: once

cdr3_nt: TGCGCCAGCAGCCCGACAGGGGGCAACTATGGCTACACCTTC
cdr3_aa: CASSPTGGNYGYTF
v_call: TRBV4-1
j_call: TRBJ1-2
d_call: TRBD1
clone_size: NA

cdr3_nt: TGTGCCAGCTCACCCTTGAGCACCGGGGAGCTGTTTTTT
cdr3_aa: CASSPLSTGELFF
v_call: TRBV18
j_call: TRBJ2-2
d_call: NA
clone_size: NA

cdr3_nt: TGCGCCAGCAGCCTGGGACAGGGGGGTGAAAAACTGTTTTTT
cdr3_aa: CASSLGQGGEKLFF
v_call: TRBV5-1
j_call: TRBJ1-4
d_call: TRBD1
clone_size: few

cdr3_nt: TGTGCCAGCAACGACAGGGGAAATCAGCCCCAGCATTTT
cdr3_aa: CASNDRGNQPQHF
v_call: TRBV12-3/TRBV12-4
j_call: TRBJ1-5
d_call: TRBD1
clone_size: NA

cdr3_nt: TGCGCCAGCAGCTTGGCCGGTCATGCACAGGGGGCCGGTTCACCCCTCCACTTT
cdr3_aa: CASSLAGHAQGAGSPLHF
v_call: TRBV5-1
j_call: TRBJ1-6
d_call: TRBD1
clone_size: NA

cdr3_nt: TGTGCCAGCAGCCAACTAGCGGGGGGCGCCTATATCTACGAGCAGTACTTC
cdr3_aa: CASSQLAGGAYIYEQYF
v_call: TRBV14
j_call: TRBJ2-7
d_call: TRBD2
clone_size: NA

cdr3_nt: TGTGCCAGCAGCTTACTCCCGCCGGGACAGGGCCACACTGAAGCTTTCTTT
cdr3_aa: CASSLLPPGQGHTEAFF
v_call: TRBV11-2
j_call: TRBJ1-1
d_call: TRBD1
clone_size: NA

cdr3_nt: TGTGCCAGCAGTTACGCGGGGCAGGACGGGGGAGAGCAGTACTTC
cdr3_aa: CASSYAGQDGGEQYF
v_call: TRBV6-5
j_call: TRBJ2-7
d_call: NA
clone_size: NA

cdr3_nt: TGTGCCAGCAGCAAGGGGGGTACAGGGGGCAACTATGGCTACACCTTC
cdr3_aa: CASSKGGTGGNYGYTF
v_call: TRBV7-6
j_call: TRBJ1-2
d_call: TRBD1
clone_size: NA

cdr3_nt: TGCGCCAGCAGCTTACCCGCGTCTGAGTCCTACGAGCAGTACTTC
cdr3_aa: CASSLPASESYEQYF
v_call: TRBV5-1
j_call: TRBJ2-7
d_call: NA
clone_size: NA

cdr3_nt: TGTGCCAGCTCACTCATCGACAGGAATGAAGCTTTCTTT
cdr3_aa: CASSLIDRNEAFF
v_call: TRBV18
j_call: TRBJ1-1
d_call: NA
clone_size: NA

cdr3_nt: TGTGCCAGTAGCTATTACGGGACAGCAAATGGCTACACCTTC
cdr3_aa: CASSYYGTANGYTF
v_call: TRBV19
j_call: TRBJ1-2
d_call: TRBD1
clone_size: once

cdr3_nt: TGTGCCAGCTCACCACCCGGGGTGAACACTGAAGCTTTCTTT
cdr3_aa: CASSPPGVNTEAFF
v_call: TRBV18
j_call: TRBJ1-1
d_call: NA
clone_size: NA

cdr3_nt: TGTGCCAGCAGTGCTAGTGTCGGGGGGGAATACAATGAGCAGTTCTTC
cdr3_aa: CASSASVGGEYNEQFF
v_call: TRBV2
j_call: TRBJ2-1
d_call: TRBD2
clone_size: NA

cdr3_nt: TGCGCCAGCAGCCAAGTTTCGGAACTTTTTAACCCCAGGGTTGTCACTGAAGCTTTCTTT
cdr3_aa: CASSQVSELFNPRVVTEAFF
v_call: TRBV4-1
j_call: TRBJ1-1
d_call: NA
clone_size: NA

cdr3_nt: TGTGCCAGCAGCTTTGATAGCGGGAGAGTTATAGATACGCAGTATTTT
cdr3_aa: CASSFDSGRVIDTQYF
v_call: TRBV11-2
j_call: TRBJ2-3
d_call: TRBD2
clone_size: NA

cdr3_nt: TGTGCCAGCAGCTTGGGAGAAGGGGTGGGTGGCTACACCTTC
cdr3_aa: CASSLGEGVGGYTF
v_call: TRBV5-5
j_call: TRBJ1-2
d_call: NA
clone_size: NA

cdr3_nt: TGTGCCAGCAGCCAAGAGGCTCCCTACGAGCAGTACTTC
cdr3_aa: CASSQEAPYEQYF
v_call: TRBV3-1/TRBV3-2
j_call: TRBJ2-7
d_call: NA
clone_size: few

cdr3_nt: TGCGCCAGCAGCCAGTTTTTACAGGGGGTTTCTAACTATGGCTACACCTTC
cdr3_aa: CASSQFLQGVSNYGYTF
v_call: TRBV5-1
j_call: TRBJ1-2
d_call: TRBD1
clone_size: once

cdr3_nt: TGTGCCAGCAGCTCCGGACAGGGGTCCTATAATTCACCCCTCCACTTT
cdr3_aa: CASSSGQGSYNSPLHF
v_call: TRBV7-2
j_call: TRBJ1-6
d_call: TRBD1
clone_size: NA

cdr3_nt: TGTGCCAGCAGCTTGGCCAGGCTAGCGGGAGTGGTGACAGATACGCAGTATTTT
cdr3_aa: CASSLARLAGVVTDTQYF
v_call: TRBV5-8
j_call: TRBJ2-3
d_call: TRBD2
clone_size: NA

cdr3_nt: TGTGCCTGGAGTGTAATAGGCGGGACTAGCGGGGATGCCTACGAGCAGTACTTC
cdr3_aa: CAWSVIGGTSGDAYEQYF
v_call: TRBV30
j_call: TRBJ2-7
d_call: TRBD2
clone_size: NA

cdr3_nt: TGTGCCAGCAGCCGACGTGGAGGGACAGGCTACACCGGGGAGCTGTTTTTT
cdr3_aa: CASSRRGGTGYTGELFF
v_call: TRBV21-1
j_call: TRBJ2-2
d_call: NA
clone_size: once

cdr3_nt: TGTGCCAGCAGTTTAGGTATCACAGATACGCAGTATTTT
cdr3_aa: CASSLGITDTQYF
v_call: TRBV12-3/TRBV12-4
j_call: TRBJ2-3
d_call: NA
clone_size: NA

cdr3_nt: TGTGCCAGCAGCCGCGGCCCGACAGGATCGTACGAGCAGTACTTC
cdr3_aa: CASSRGPTGSYEQYF
v_call: TRBV28
j_call: TRBJ2-7
d_call: NA
clone_size: NA

cdr3_nt: TGTGCCAGCGGACTAGCGGAGAACACCGGGGAGCTGTTTTTT
cdr3_aa: CASGLAENTGELFF
v_call: TRBV19
j_call: TRBJ2-2
d_call: TRBD2
clone_size: NA

cdr3_nt: TGCAGCGTTGGGTTTGAAAGCAACACCATATATTTT
cdr3_aa: CSVGFESNTIYF
v_call: TRBV29-1
j_call: TRBJ1-3
d_call: NA
clone_size: NA

cdr3_nt: TGTGCCAGCAGCTGGGGAGGGGGTGAGCAGTTCTTC
cdr3_aa: CASSWGGGEQFF
v_call: TRBV5-4
j_call: TRBJ2-1
d_call: NA
clone_size: NA

cdr3_nt: TGTGCCTGGAGTAGGACAGGGATAGAGTCACCCCTCCACTTT
cdr3_aa: CAWSRTGIESPLHF
v_call: TRBV30
j_call: TRBJ1-6
d_call: TRBD1
clone_size: NA

cdr3_nt: TGTGCCAGCAGCCCCTCGGGGTCTTTGAGGGAGCAGTTCTTC
cdr3_aa: CASSPSGSLREQFF
v_call: TRBV7-9
j_call: TRBJ2-1
d_call: NA
clone_size: NA

cdr3_nt: TGTGCCAGCAGTTTATCTATCGGAGGAGCCGGGGAGCTGTTTTTT
cdr3_aa: CASSLSIGGAGELFF
v_call: TRBV28
j_call: TRBJ2-2
d_call: NA
clone_size: few

cdr3_nt: TGTGCCAGCAGGGTTGGGACAGCCCGCTCTGGAAACACCATATATTTT
cdr3_aa: CASRVGTARSGNTIYF
v_call: TRBV2
j_call: TRBJ1-3
d_call: TRBD1
clone_size: NA

cdr3_nt: TGTGCCAGCAGCCAGGGACAGGGCTATGGCTACACCTTC
cdr3_aa: CASSQGQGYGYTF
v_call: TRBV6-2/TRBV6-3
j_call: TRBJ1-2
d_call: TRBD1
clone_size: NA

cdr3_nt: TGTGCCTGGAGTACTGGGGCCGGACAGGTTTTTTATGAGCAGTTCTTC
cdr3_aa: CAWSTGAGQVFYEQFF
v_call: TRBV30
j_call: TRBJ2-1
d_call: TRBD1
clone_size: NA

cdr3_nt: TGCGCCAGCAGCCTTAGCGGGAGGGCGGAGGATACGCAGTATTTT
cdr3_aa: CASSLSGRAEDTQYF
v_call: TRBV4-1
j_call: TRBJ2-3
d_call: TRBD2
clone_size: NA

cdr3_nt: TGTGCCAGCAGTCTCCCCGGGAGGGCAGATACGCAGTATTTT
cdr3_aa: CASSLPGRADTQYF
v_call: TRBV7-3
j_call: TRBJ2-3
d_call: TRBD2
clone_size: NA

cdr3_nt: TGTGCCAGCAGCCCCCTGGGAGGGTCTAATTCACCCCTCCACTTT
cdr3_aa: CASSPLGGSNSPLHF
v_call: TRBV11-2
j_call: TRBJ1-6
d_call: NA
clone_size: NA

cdr3_nt: TGTGCCAGCAGTTGGGGGGGGTATAATTCACCCCTCCACTTT
cdr3_aa: CASSWGGYNSPLHF
v_call: TRBV27
j_call: TRBJ1-6
d_call: NA
clone_size: NA

cdr3_nt: TGTGCCAGCAGCTTAGTCGCACGTGGCCGAGGGGGTGAAGCTTTCTTT
cdr3_aa: CASSLVARGRGGEAFF
v_call: TRBV7-9
j_call: TRBJ1-1
d_call: NA
clone_size: few

cdr3_nt: TGTGCCACCCGCGCGGGAGGGCCAAATGAGCAGTTCTTC
cdr3_aa: CATRAGGPNEQFF
v_call: TRBV19
j_call: TRBJ2-1
d_call: TRBD2
clone_size: NA

cdr3_nt: TGTGCCAGCAGTTCGAGGTTACGTAGCGATTCACCCCTCCACTTT
cdr3_aa: CASSSRLRSDSPLHF
v_call: TRBV6-2/TRBV6-3
j_call: TRBJ1-6
d_call: NA
clone_size: NA

cdr3_nt: TGTGCCACCAGTGACCAAAGCGTCCACGAGCAGTACTTC
cdr3_aa: CATSDQSVHEQYF
v_call: TRBV24-1
j_call: TRBJ2-7
d_call: NA
clone_size: NA

cdr3_nt: TGCAGCGTTCTTGAGGCGGAACGAGGAAACACCATATATTTT
cdr3_aa: CSVLEAERGNTIYF
v_call: TRBV29-1
j_call: TRBJ1-3
d_call: NA
clone_size: NA

cdr3_nt: TGTGCCAGCAGTTACTCTCCAGGTTCACAAGAGACCCAGTACTTC
cdr3_aa: CASSYSPGSQETQYF
v_call: TRBV6-5
j_call: TRBJ2-5
d_call: NA
clone_size: NA

cdr3_nt: TGCAGTGCTAGTAGCGGGAGTGGGGTAGATACGCAGTATTTT
cdr3_aa: CSASSGSGVDTQYF
v_call: TRBV20-1
j_call: TRBJ2-3
d_call: TRBD2
clone_size: NA

cdr3_nt: TGTGCCAGCAGTCAACAGGGGGAGGGGTCCTACGAGCAGTACTTC
cdr3_aa: CASSQQGEGSYEQYF
v_call: TRBV28
j_call: TRBJ2-7
d_call: NA
clone_size: NA

cdr3_nt: TGTGCCAGGACGGTCGGGGCTAATGAAAAACTGTTTTTT
cdr3_aa: CARTVGANEKLFF
v_call: TRBV5-8
j_call: TRBJ1-4
d_call: NA
clone_size: NA

cdr3_nt: TGCGCCAGCAGCTTCTCCCAACAGGGAACCTCAAGGGACGAGCAGTACTTC
cdr3_aa: CASSFSQQGTSRDEQYF
v_call: TRBV5-1
j_call: TRBJ2-7
d_call: NA
clone_size: NA

cdr3_nt: TGCGCCAGCAGCCAAGACCAGGGGAGCAATCAGCCCCAGCATTTT
cdr3_aa: CASSQDQGSNQPQHF
v_call: TRBV4-1
j_call: TRBJ1-5
d_call: NA
clone_size: once

cdr3_nt: TGTGCCAGCAGCCACCTAACTAGCGGGGGATTCTACGAGCAGTACTTC
cdr3_aa: CASSHLTSGGFYEQYF
v_call: TRBV14
j_call: TRBJ2-7
d_call: TRBD2
clone_size: NA

cdr3_nt: TGCGCCAGCAGCCAAGGATGGGGGGGAAGGGGCACTGAAGCTTTCTTT
cdr3_aa: CASSQGWGGRGTEAFF
v_call: TRBV4-1
j_call: TRBJ1-1
d_call: NA
clone_size: NA

cdr3_nt: TGTGCCAGCAGCCTCTCTAGCGGGGGGGCCCTAGATACGCAGTATTTT
cdr3_aa: CASSLSSGGALDTQYF
v_call: TRBV3-1/TRBV3-2
j_call: TRBJ2-3
d_call: TRBD2
clone_size: NA

cdr3_nt: TGCGCCAGCAGCCGGGACTATAGCTCCTACAATGAGCAGTTCTTC
cdr3_aa: CASSRDYSSYNEQFF
v_call: TRBV4-3
j_call: TRBJ2-1
d_call: TRBD2
clone_size: NA

cdr3_nt: TGTGCCACCAGTGATTCTCAGACAGGGGTCCTCTACGAGCAGTACTTC
cdr3_aa: CATSDSQTGVLYEQYF
v_call: TRBV24-1
j_call: TRBJ2-7
d_call: TRBD1
clone_size: NA